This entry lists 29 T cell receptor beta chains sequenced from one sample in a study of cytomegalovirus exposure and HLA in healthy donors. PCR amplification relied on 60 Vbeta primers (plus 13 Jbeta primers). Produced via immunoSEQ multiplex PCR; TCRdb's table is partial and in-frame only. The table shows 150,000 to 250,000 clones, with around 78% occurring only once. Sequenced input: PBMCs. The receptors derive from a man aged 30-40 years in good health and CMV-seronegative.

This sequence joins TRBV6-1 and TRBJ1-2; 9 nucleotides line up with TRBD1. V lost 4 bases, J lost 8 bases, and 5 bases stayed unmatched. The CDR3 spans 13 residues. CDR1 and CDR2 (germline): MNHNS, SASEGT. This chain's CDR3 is CASSGGQGRGYTF. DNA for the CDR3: TGTGCCAGCAGTGGCGGACAGGGGCGGGGCTACACCTTC.

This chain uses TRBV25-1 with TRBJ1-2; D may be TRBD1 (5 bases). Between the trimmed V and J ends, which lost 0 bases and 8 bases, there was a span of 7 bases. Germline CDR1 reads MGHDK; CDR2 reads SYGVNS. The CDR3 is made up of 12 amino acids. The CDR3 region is CASSEYGGGYTF. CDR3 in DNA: TGTGCCAGCAGTGAATATGGGGGGGGCTACACCTTC.

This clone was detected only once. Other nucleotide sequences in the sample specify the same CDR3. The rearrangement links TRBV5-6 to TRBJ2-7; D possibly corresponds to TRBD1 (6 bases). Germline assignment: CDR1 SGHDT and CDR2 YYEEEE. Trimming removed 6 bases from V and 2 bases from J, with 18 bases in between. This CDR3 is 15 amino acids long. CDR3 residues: CASTLRGGKTYEQYF. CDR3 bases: TGTGCCAGCACCCTACGTGGGGGCAAAACCTACGAGCAGTACTTC. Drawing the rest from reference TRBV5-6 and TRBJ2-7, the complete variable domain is DAGVTQSPTHLIKTRGQQVTLRCSPKSGHDTVSWYQQALGQGPQFIFQYYEEEERQRGNFPDRFSGHQFPNYSSELNVNALLLGDSALYLCASTLRGGKTYEQYFGPGTRLTVT.

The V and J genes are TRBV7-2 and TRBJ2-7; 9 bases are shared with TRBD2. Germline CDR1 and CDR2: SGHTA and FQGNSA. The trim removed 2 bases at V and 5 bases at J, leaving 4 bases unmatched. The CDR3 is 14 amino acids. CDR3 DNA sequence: TGTGCCAGCAGCTTAAGTCGACTAGCGGACGAGCAGTACTTC. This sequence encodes CASSLSRLADEQYF. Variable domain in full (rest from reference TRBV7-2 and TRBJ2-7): GAGVSQSPSNKVTEKGKDVELRCDPISGHTALYWYRQSLGQGLEFLIYFQGNSAPDKSGLPSDRFSAERTGGSVSTLTIQRTQQEDSAVYLCASSLSRLADEQYFGPGTRLTVT.

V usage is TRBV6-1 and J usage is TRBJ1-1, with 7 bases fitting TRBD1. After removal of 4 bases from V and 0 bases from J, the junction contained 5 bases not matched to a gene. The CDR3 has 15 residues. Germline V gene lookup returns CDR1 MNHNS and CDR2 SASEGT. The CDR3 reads CASSAKQGMNTEAFF. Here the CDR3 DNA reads TGTGCCAGCAGTGCCAAACAGGGGATGAACACTGAAGCTTTCTTT.

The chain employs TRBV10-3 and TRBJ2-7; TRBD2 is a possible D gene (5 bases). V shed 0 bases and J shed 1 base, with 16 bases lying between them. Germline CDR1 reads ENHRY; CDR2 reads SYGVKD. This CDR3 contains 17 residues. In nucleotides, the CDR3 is TGTGCCATCAGTGAGTCTCTCGTGGGAGTCTCGTCCTACGAGCAGTACTTC. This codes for CAISESLVGVSSYEQYF.

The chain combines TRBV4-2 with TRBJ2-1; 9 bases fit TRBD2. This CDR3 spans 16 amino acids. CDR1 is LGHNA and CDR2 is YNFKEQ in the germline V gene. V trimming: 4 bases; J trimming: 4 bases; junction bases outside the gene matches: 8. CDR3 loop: CASSPYSGRTYNEQFF. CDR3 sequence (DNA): TGTGCCAGCAGCCCTTATAGCGGGAGAACATACAATGAGCAGTTCTTC.

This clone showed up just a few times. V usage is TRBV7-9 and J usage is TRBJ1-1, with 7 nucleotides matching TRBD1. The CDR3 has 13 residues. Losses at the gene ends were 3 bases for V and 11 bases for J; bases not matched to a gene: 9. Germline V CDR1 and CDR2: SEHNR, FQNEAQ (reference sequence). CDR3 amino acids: CASSFDRAEVAFF. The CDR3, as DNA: TGTGCCAGCAGCTTTGACAGGGCTGAGGTGGCTTTCTTT.

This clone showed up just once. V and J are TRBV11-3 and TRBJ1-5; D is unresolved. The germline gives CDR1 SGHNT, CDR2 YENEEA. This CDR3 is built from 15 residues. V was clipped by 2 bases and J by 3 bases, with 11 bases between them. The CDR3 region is CASSLLRIDNQPQHF. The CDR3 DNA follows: TGTGCCAGCAGCTTACTCAGGATTGACAATCAGCCCCAGCATTTT.

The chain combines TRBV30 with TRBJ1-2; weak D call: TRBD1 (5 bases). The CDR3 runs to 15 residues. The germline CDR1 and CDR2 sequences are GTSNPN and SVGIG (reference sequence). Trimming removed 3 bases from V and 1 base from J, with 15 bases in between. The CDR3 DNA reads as TGTGCCTGGAGCGAATATGGGAGGGGTAACTATGGCTACACCTTC. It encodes CAWSEYGRGNYGYTF.

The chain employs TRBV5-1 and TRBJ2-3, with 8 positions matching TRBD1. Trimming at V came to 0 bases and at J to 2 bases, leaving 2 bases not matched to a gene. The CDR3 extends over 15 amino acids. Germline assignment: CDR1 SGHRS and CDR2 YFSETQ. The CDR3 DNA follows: TGCGCCAGCAGCTTGGGGACAGGGAACACAGATACGCAGTATTTT. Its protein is CASSLGTGNTDTQYF.

CDR3: CAMSGLGRTDTQYF. Here the CDR3 DNA reads TGTGCCATGTCCGGACTAGGTCGCACAGATACGCAGTATTTT. The chain joins TRBV10-3 to TRBJ2-3, with 7 bases matching TRBD2. The CDR3 length is 14 residues. CDR1 ENHRY and CDR2 SYGVKD come from the germline V gene. The V gene end was trimmed by 9 bases and the J gene end by 1 base; junction bases not matched to a gene: 7.

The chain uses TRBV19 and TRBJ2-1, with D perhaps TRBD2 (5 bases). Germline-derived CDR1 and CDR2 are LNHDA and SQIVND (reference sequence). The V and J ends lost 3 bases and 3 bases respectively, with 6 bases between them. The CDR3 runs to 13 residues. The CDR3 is CASSIGLYNEQFF. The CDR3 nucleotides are TGTGCCAGTAGTATCGGACTCTACAATGAGCAGTTCTTC.

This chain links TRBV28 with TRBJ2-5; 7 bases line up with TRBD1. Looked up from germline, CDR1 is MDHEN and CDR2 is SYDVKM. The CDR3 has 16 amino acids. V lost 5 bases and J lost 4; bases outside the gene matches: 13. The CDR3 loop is CASSAASTGASETQYF. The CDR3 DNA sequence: TGTGCCAGCAGTGCAGCTTCAACAGGGGCTTCAGAGACCCAGTACTTC.

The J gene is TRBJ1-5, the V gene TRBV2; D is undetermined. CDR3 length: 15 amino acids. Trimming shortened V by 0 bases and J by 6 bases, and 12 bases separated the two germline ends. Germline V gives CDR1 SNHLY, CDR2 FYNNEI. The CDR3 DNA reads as TGTGCCAGCAGTGAAGCTAGGAACAGCGGTCAGCCCCAGCATTTT. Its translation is CASSEARNSGQPQHF.

This chain's CDR3 is CASSYPDRGLQPQHF. As DNA, the CDR3 is TGTGCCAGCAGTTACCCGGACAGGGGGCTTCAGCCCCAGCATTTT. This chain uses TRBV6-6 with TRBJ1-5; 11 bases line up with TRBD1. J lost 6 bases, V lost 2 bases, and 3 bases had no gene match. Germline CDR1 reads MNHNY; CDR2 reads SVGAGI (reference sequence). CDR3 size: 15 residues.

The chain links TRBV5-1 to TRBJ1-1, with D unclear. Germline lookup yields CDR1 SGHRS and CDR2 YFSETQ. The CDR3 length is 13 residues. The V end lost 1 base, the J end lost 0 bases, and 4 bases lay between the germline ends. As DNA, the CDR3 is TGCGCCAGCAGCTTGACAGTGAACACTGAAGCTTTCTTT. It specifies CASSLTVNTEAFF.

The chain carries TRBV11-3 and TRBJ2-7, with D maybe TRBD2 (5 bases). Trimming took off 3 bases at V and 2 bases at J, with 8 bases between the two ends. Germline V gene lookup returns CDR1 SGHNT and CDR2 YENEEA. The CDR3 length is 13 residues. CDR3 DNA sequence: TGTGCCAGCAGCTTGAGCGGAGCCTACGAGCAGTACTTC. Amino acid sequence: CASSLSGAYEQYF.

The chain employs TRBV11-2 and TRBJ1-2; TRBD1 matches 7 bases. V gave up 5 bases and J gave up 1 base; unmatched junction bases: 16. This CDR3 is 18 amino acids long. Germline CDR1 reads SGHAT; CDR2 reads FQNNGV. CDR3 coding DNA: TGTGCCAGCAGCGGGTACTGGCAGGGGGATGTGGTTAACTATGGCTACACCTTC. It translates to CASSGYWQGDVVNYGYTF.

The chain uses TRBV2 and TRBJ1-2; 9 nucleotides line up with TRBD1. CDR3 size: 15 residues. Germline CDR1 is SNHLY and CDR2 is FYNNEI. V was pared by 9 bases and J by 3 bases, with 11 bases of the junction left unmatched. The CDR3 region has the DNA TGTGCCAGTAATTACCCGGGACAGGGAGACTATGGCTACACCTTC. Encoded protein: CASNYPGQGDYGYTF.

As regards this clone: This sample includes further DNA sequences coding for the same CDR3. The CDR3, as DNA: TGCGCCAGCAGCTTGGTAACTAGCGGGAGCTACGAGCAGTACTTC. This codes for CASSLVTSGSYEQYF. The chain links TRBV5-1 to TRBJ2-7, with 11 bases fitting TRBD2. After removal of 0 bases from V and 3 bases from J, the junction contained 2 bases not matched to a gene. This CDR3 region has 15 residues. The germline V gene has CDR1 SGHRS and CDR2 YFSETQ. Filled out from reference TRBV5-1 and TRBJ2-7, the complete variable domain reads KAGVTQTPRYLIKTRGQQVTLSCSPISGHRSVSWYQQTPGQGLQFLFEYFSETQRNKGNFPGRFSGRQFSNSRSEMNVSTLELGDSALYLCASSLVTSGSYEQYFGPGTRLTVT.

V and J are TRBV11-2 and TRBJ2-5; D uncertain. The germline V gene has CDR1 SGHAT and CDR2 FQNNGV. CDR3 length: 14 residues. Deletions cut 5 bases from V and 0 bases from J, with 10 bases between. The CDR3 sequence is CASSEHPYQETQYF. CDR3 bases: TGTGCCAGCAGCGAACACCCGTACCAAGAGACCCAGTACTTC. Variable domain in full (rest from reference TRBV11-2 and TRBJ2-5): EAGVAQSPRYKIIEKRQSVAFWCNPISGHATLYWYQQILGQGPKLLIQFQNNGVVDDSQLPKDRFSAERLKGVDSTLKIQPAKLEDSAVYLCASSEHPYQETQYFGPGTRLLVL.

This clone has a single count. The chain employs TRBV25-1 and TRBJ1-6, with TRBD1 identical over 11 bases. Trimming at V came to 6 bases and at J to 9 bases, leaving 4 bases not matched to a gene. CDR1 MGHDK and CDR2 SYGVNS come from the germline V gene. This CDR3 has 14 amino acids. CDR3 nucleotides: TGTGCCAGCAGAGAGGACAGGGGGCTTTCACCCCTCCACTTT. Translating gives CASREDRGLSPLHF.

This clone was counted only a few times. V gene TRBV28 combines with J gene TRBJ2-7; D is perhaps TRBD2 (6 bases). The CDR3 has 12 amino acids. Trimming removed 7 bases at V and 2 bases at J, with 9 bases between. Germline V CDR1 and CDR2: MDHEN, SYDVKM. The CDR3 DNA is TGTGCCAGCAATCGGGGGACCTACGAGCAGTACTTC. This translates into CASNRGTYEQYF.

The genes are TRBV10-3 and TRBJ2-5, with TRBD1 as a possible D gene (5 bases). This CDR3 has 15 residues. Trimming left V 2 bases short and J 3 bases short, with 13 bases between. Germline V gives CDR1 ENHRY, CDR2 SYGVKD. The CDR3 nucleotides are TGTGCCATCAGTGAGGTTCAGGGTATGGAAGAGACCCAGTACTTC. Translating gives CAISEVQGMEETQYF.

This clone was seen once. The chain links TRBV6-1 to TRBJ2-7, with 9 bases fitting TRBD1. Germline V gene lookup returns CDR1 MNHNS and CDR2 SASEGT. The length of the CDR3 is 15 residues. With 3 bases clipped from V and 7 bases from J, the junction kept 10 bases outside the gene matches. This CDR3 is CASSDYDRGVGEQYF. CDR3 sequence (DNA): TGTGCCAGCAGTGACTACGACAGGGGGGTCGGAGAGCAGTACTTC.

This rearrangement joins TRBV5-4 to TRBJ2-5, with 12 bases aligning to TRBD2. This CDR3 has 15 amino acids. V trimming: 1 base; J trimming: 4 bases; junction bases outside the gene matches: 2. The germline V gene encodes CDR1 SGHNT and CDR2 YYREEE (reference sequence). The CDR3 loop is CASSLRTSGIETQYF. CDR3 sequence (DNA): TGTGCCAGCAGCTTGCGGACTAGCGGGATAGAGACCCAGTACTTC.

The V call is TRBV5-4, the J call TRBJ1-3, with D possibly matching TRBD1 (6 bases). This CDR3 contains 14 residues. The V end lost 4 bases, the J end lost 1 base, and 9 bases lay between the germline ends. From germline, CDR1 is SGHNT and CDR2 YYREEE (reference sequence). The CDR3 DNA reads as TGTGCCAGCAGCGGGAGGGGGTCTGGAAACACCATATATTTT. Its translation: CASSGRGSGNTIYF.

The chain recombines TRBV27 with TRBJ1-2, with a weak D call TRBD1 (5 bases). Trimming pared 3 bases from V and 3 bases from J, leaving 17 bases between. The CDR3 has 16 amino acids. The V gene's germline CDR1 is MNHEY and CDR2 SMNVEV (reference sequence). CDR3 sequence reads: CASSFLLGANYYGYTF. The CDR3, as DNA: TGTGCCAGCAGTTTTTTACTTGGGGCAAATTACTATGGCTACACCTTC.